Presented here are 31 T cell receptor beta chains from one specimen sequenced in a study of blood T cell repertoires in COVID-19 (dated by TCRdb to 2020 to 2021). The protocol used for the library was the immunoSEQ multiplex PCR assay. The table comes from immuneACCESS by way of TCRdb, which keeps in-frame sequences with V and J called. Part of the clones is missing from these tables; in studies checked, under half for an unresolved V gene and the rest for unknown reasons. The sample data list roughly 400,000 clones, and approximately 85% of these were observed just once. Roughly 2% of the sample is held by the ten biggest clonotypes. Sequences were obtained from PBMCs or T cells enriched from blood (not recorded which). These receptors were collected from a woman in her thirties or forties with acute COVID-19.

V usage is TRBV9 and J usage is TRBJ2-3, with D possibly being TRBD1 (6 bases). CDR1 and CDR2 from the germline V gene are SGDLS and YYNGEE. V lost 2 bases and J lost 5, with 15 bases in between. CDR3 length: 15 amino acids. The CDR3 loop reads CASSVTLQGGDTQYF. CDR3 DNA sequence: TGTGCCAGCAGCGTCACCCTACAGGGCGGAGATACGCAGTATTTT.

The chain combines TRBV2 with TRBJ1-1, with 11 bases identical to TRBD1. The CDR3 loop spans 15 amino acids. From germline, CDR1 is SNHLY and CDR2 FYNNEI. V shed 4 bases and J 10 bases; nucleotides not matched to a gene: 11. The CDR3 protein is CASSVKDRGRVGAFF. CDR3 DNA sequence: TGTGCCAGCAGTGTAAAGGACAGGGGGCGGGTGGGAGCTTTCTTT.

The chain recombines TRBV7-9 with TRBJ1-1, with 7 bases identical to TRBD1. J was trimmed by 7 bases and V by 7 bases; bases with no gene match: 9. Germline CDR1 and CDR2: SEHNR and FQNEAQ (reference sequence). This CDR3 contains 13 residues. In nucleotides, the CDR3 is TGTGCCAGCAACCAGGGGGATTTTGGTGAAGCTTTCTTT. It specifies CASNQGDFGEAFF.

This chain joins TRBV19 and TRBJ1-3; TRBD1 matches 9 bases. Germline V gene data show CDR1 as LNHDA and CDR2 as SQIVND (reference sequence). This CDR3 has 14 amino acids. Trimming took 4 bases from V and 7 from J; bases not matched to a gene: 5. In DNA form, the CDR3 reads TGTGCCAGTAGTACCCGGGACAGGGTGAACACCATATATTTT. Translation gives CASSTRDRVNTIYF.

This chain uses TRBV4-1 with TRBJ2-2; a possible D gene is TRBD2 (6 bases). CDR3 length: 16 residues. Between the trimmed V and J ends, which lost 0 bases and 4 bases, there was a span of 12 bases. Germline CDR1 is MGHRA and CDR2 is YSYEKL. The CDR3 bases are TGCGCCAGCAGCCAAGATTCGGCGGGGATCACCGGGGAGCTGTTTTTT. Residues: CASSQDSAGITGELFF.

The J gene is TRBJ1-1, the V gene TRBV30, with 10 bases lining up with TRBD1. This CDR3 contains 13 residues. V lost 5 bases and J lost 5; bases outside the gene matches: 5. Germline-derived CDR1 and CDR2 are GTSNPN and SVGIG (reference sequence). In DNA form, the CDR3 reads TGTGCCTGGGGGACAGGGGCTGGAACTGAAGCTTTCTTT. This gives the protein CAWGTGAGTEAFF.

The V gene is TRBV3-1 (or the pseudogene TRBV3-2), the J gene TRBJ1-1; D gene ambiguous. Germline lookup yields CDR1 LGHDT and CDR2 YNNKEL (reference sequence). The length of the CDR3 is 14 residues. Trimming took off 4 bases at V and 1 base at J, with 10 bases between the two ends. DNA for the CDR3: TGTGCCAGCAGCCCTTCCCGACAGAACACTGAAGCTTTCTTT. Its protein product is CASSPSRQNTEAFF.

V gene TRBV21-1 combines with J gene TRBJ1-5; the D call TRBD1 from the table was never checked on the DNA. TRBV21-1 is given as a pseudogene. This CDR3 has 15 residues. This CDR3 reads CASIRTGAKNQPQHF. The CDR3 DNA follows: TGTGCCAGCATTCGGACAGGGGCGAAAAATCAGCCCCAGCATTTT.

The rearrangement uses TRBV7-9 and TRBJ1-2; 7 bases line up with TRBD1. In germline, CDR1 is SEHNR, CDR2 FQNEAQ (reference sequence). With 7 bases clipped from V and 7 bases from J, the junction kept 6 bases outside the gene matches. The CDR3 has 12 amino acids. CDR3 residues: CASIRQGGGYTF. In DNA form, the CDR3 reads TGTGCCAGCATCCGACAGGGAGGTGGCTACACCTTC.

This rearrangement joins TRBV3-1 (or the pseudogene TRBV3-2) to TRBJ2-1; D uncertain. Per the germline V gene, CDR1 is LGHDT and CDR2 is YNNKEL (reference sequence). CDR3 length: 14 residues. V shed 1 base and J shed 2 bases, with 6 bases lying between them. CDR3 DNA sequence: TGTGCCAGCAGCCAAGCTGGCACCTACAATGAGCAGTTCTTC. Protein sequence: CASSQAGTYNEQFF.

The rearrangement uses TRBV5-1 and TRBJ2-3; no firm D call. Looked up from germline, CDR1 is SGHRS and CDR2 is YFSETQ. The CDR3 is 12 residues long. V was trimmed by 2 bases and J by 2 bases, leaving 3 bases between them. CDR3 bases: TGCGCCAGCAGCTTCTCCACAGATACGCAGTATTTT. As protein: CASSFSTDTQYF.

V usage is TRBV6-6 and J usage is TRBJ1-2, with 8 bases matching TRBD1. Germline V gene sequence: CDR1 MNHNY, CDR2 SVGAGI (reference sequence). V shed 7 bases, J shed 6 bases, and the junction held 4 bases outside the gene matches. There are 12 residues in the CDR3. CDR3 region: CASTLQGDGYTF. The CDR3 nucleotides are TGTGCCAGCACCCTACAGGGGGATGGCTACACCTTC.

J is TRBJ2-3 and V is TRBV5-4; 9 nucleotides match TRBD2. Germline CDR1 and CDR2: SGHNT and YYREEE (reference sequence). The CDR3 sequence is 16 residues long. The junction had 11 bases not matched to a gene; V was cut back by 4 bases and J by 5 bases. CDR3 nucleotides: TGTGCCAGCAGCAGGGCCCCCCTAGCGGGGCAAGATACGCAGTATTTT. Translating gives CASSRAPLAGQDTQYF.

The chain couples TRBV4-2 to TRBJ2-1, with 12 bases lining up with TRBD2. The length of the CDR3 is 18 residues. Trimming removed 0 bases from V and 6 bases from J; junction bases left unmatched: 9. Germline V lookup: CDR1 LGHNA, CDR2 YNFKEQ. In DNA, the CDR3 is TGTGCCAGCAGCCAAGAAGTCCTAGCGGGGGGGCTGAGCAATGAGCAGTTCTTC. It encodes CASSQEVLAGGLSNEQFF.

In its sample, this clone was seen once. The chain employs TRBV6-5 and TRBJ1-1; maybe TRBD1 (6 bases). Per the germline V gene, CDR1 is MNHEY and CDR2 is SVGAGI. Trimming removed 4 bases from V and 3 bases from J, with 12 bases in between. This CDR3 comprises 14 residues. The DNA of the CDR3 is TGTGCCAGCAGTTTTACAGGGAGTGACACTGAAGCTTTCTTT. This encodes CASSFTGSDTEAFF.

This chain joins TRBV5-6 and TRBJ1-2; D perhaps matches TRBD1 (6 bases). Germline-derived CDR1 and CDR2 are SGHDT and YYEEEE. The CDR3 is 15 residues long. V lost 5 bases to trimming and J lost 0 bases, with 14 bases between them. The CDR3 spells CASSRQGGANYGYTF. CDR3 sequence (DNA): TGTGCCAGCAGTCGCCAAGGGGGGGCTAACTATGGCTACACCTTC. The variable domain in full, with the rest retrieved from reference TRBV5-6 and TRBJ1-2, is DAGVTQSPTHLIKTRGQQVTLRCSPKSGHDTVSWYQQALGQGPQFIFQYYEEEERQRGNFPDRFSGHQFPNYSSELNVNALLLGDSALYLCASSRQGGANYGYTFGSGTRLTVV.

This chain links TRBV15 with TRBJ2-5, with D hard to call. Trimming shortened V by 1 base and J by 1 base, and 7 bases separated the two germline ends. This CDR3 comprises 14 residues. CDR1 is LNHNV and CDR2 is YYDKDF in the germline V gene (reference sequence). The CDR3 here is CATSRVRVQETQYF. CDR3 DNA sequence: TGTGCCACCAGCAGAGTGAGAGTCCAAGAGACCCAGTACTTC.

The chain uses TRBV25-1 and TRBJ2-1, with 9 bases identical to TRBD2. Germline V gene sequence: CDR1 MGHDK, CDR2 SYGVNS. The V segment lost 8 bases and the J segment 8 bases; nucleotides outside the gene matches: 7. This CDR3 has 13 residues. The chain's CDR3 is CASGAGGIDEQFF. The CDR3 nucleotides are TGTGCCAGCGGAGCGGGGGGCATCGATGAGCAGTTCTTC.

The chain joins TRBV7-8 to TRBJ2-1; 9 nucleotides align to TRBD2. V gave up 5 bases and J gave up 7 bases; unmatched junction bases: 12. The CDR3 contains 16 residues. In germline, CDR1 is SGHVS, CDR2 FQNEAQ. In DNA form, the CDR3 reads TGTGCCAGCAGCCGCCTCATAGCGGGGGATAGAAATGAGCAGTTCTTC. Its translation is CASSRLIAGDRNEQFF.

The V call is TRBV18, the J call TRBJ2-3; D gene uncertain. CDR1 and CDR2 (germline): KGHSH, LQKENI. Trimming left V 1 base short and J 0 bases short, with 5 bases between. The CDR3 totals 14 residues. The CDR3, as DNA: TGTGCCAGCTCACCACTCGGGAGCACAGATACGCAGTATTTT. This codes for CASSPLGSTDTQYF.

This chain links TRBV28 with TRBJ1-4; 9 bases are a match to TRBD1. The J segment lost 6 bases and the V segment lost 3 bases, leaving 2 bases of the junction unmatched. Germline assignment: CDR1 MDHEN and CDR2 SYDVKM. This CDR3 has 14 amino acids. Written as DNA, the CDR3 is TGTGCCAGCAGTTTCCGACAGGGGGATGAAAAACTGTTTTTT. Amino acids: CASSFRQGDEKLFF.

The chain recombines TRBV6-5 with TRBJ2-3; 9 bases match TRBD1. The CDR3 sequence is 14 residues long. Germline loops: CDR1 MNHEY, CDR2 SVGAGI. V lost 7 bases and J lost 4; bases outside the gene matches: 6. The CDR3 loop reads CASKPGQGSDTQYF. Written as DNA, the CDR3 is TGTGCCAGCAAGCCGGGACAGGGATCAGATACGCAGTATTTT.

The chain recombines TRBV11-2 with TRBJ1-2, with D perhaps matching TRBD1 (5 bases). Trimming took off 3 bases at V and 7 bases at J, with 12 bases between the two ends. Germline lookup yields CDR1 SGHAT and CDR2 FQNNGV. CDR3 length: 13 residues. CDR3 residues: CASSLGRVRGYTF. The CDR3 DNA sequence: TGTGCCAGCAGCTTGGGCAGGGTTCGTGGCTACACCTTC. Filled out from reference TRBV11-2 and TRBJ1-2, the complete variable domain reads EAGVAQSPRYKIIEKRQSVAFWCNPISGHATLYWYQQILGQGPKLLIQFQNNGVVDDSQLPKDRFSAERLKGVDSTLKIQPAKLEDSAVYLCASSLGRVRGYTFGSGTRLTVV.

The chain has TRBV5-1 and TRBJ1-6, with 8 bases fitting TRBD1. The CDR3 loop spans 16 amino acids. Germline V gene data show CDR1 as SGHRS and CDR2 as YFSETQ. Unmatched junction bases numbered 11, after V lost 2 bases and J lost 10 bases. CDR3 DNA sequence: TGCGCCAGCAGCTTTTCCGGACAGGGTTTTAACTCACCCCTCCACTTT. Translation gives CASSFSGQGFNSPLHF.

This clone was seen a single time. This rearrangement joins TRBV5-8 to TRBJ1-4; D is perhaps TRBD1 (6 bases). The CDR3 has 14 residues. The V and J ends lost 4 bases and 5 bases respectively, with 12 bases between them. The germline gives CDR1 SGHTS, CDR2 YDEGEE. CDR3: CASSKDSFNEKLFF. CDR3 DNA: TGTGCCAGCAGCAAGGACAGCTTCAATGAAAAACTGTTTTTT.

V usage is TRBV9 and J usage is TRBJ2-7; possible D gene TRBD1, 6 bases. The CDR3 is 14 residues long. Deletions cut 0 bases from V and 0 bases from J, with 7 bases between. Germline loops: CDR1 SGDLS, CDR2 YYNGEE. CDR3 DNA: TGTGCCAGCAGCGTAGGGGGACACTCCTACGAGCAGTACTTC. Its translation is CASSVGGHSYEQYF.

This clone was counted between two and nine times. The rearrangement uses TRBV3-1 (or the pseudogene TRBV3-2) and TRBJ1-2, with 8 bases that match TRBD1. The CDR3 has 14 residues. Germline V lookup: CDR1 LGHDT, CDR2 YNNKEL (reference sequence). V lost 4 bases and J lost 8; bases outside the gene matches: 9. This CDR3 reads CASSRSQGARGYTF. The CDR3 DNA reads TGTGCCAGCAGCCGATCCCAGGGGGCGCGGGGCTACACCTTC.

The V gene is TRBV27, the J gene TRBJ1-4; 7 bases fit TRBD1. Unmatched junction bases numbered 3, after V lost 5 bases and J lost 3 bases. The CDR3 runs to 14 residues. The germline CDR1 and CDR2 sequences are MNHEY and SMNVEV (reference sequence). CDR3 in DNA: TGTGCCAGCAGTCGACAGGGTGCTAATGAAAAACTGTTTTTT. This gives the protein CASSRQGANEKLFF.

This chain links TRBV21-1 with TRBJ2-2; the listed D gene, TRBD2, was not tested against the DNA. TRBV21-1 is a documented pseudogene. This CDR3 is 15 amino acids long. This CDR3 reads CASSKAGGDTGELFF. The CDR3 DNA reads TGTGCCAGCAGCAAAGCGGGGGGGGACACCGGGGAGCTGTTTTTT.

This clone is a singleton in its sample. The chain uses TRBV2 and TRBJ2-7; possible D gene TRBD1, 6 bases. This CDR3 is built from 14 residues. Trimming pared 6 bases from V and 0 bases from J, leaving 12 bases between. Germline loops: CDR1 SNHLY, CDR2 FYNNEI. For the CDR3, the DNA is TGTGCCAGCAGCGACAGGATAAGCTCCTACGAGCAGTACTTC. It codes for CASSDRISSYEQYF.

The chain couples TRBV10-2 to TRBJ2-1, with 8 bases fitting TRBD2. V lost 2 bases and J lost 8; bases outside the gene matches: 5. This CDR3 has 14 residues. In germline, CDR1 is WSHSY, CDR2 SAAADI. The CDR3 DNA sequence: TGCGCCAGCAGTGAGGTAGCGGGGTTCCATGAGCAGTTCTTC. Its protein is CASSEVAGFHEQFF.